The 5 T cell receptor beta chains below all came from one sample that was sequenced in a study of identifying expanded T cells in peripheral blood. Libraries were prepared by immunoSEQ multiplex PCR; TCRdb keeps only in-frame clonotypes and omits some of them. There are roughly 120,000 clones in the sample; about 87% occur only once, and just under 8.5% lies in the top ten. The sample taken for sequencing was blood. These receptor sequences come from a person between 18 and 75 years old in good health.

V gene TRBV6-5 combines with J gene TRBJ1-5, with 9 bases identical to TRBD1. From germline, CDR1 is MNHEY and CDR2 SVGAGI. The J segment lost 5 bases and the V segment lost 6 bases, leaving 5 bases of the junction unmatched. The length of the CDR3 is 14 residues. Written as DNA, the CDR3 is TGTGCCAGCAGAGCCGGGACAGGGTATCAGCCCCAGCATTTT. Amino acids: CASRAGTGYQPQHF.

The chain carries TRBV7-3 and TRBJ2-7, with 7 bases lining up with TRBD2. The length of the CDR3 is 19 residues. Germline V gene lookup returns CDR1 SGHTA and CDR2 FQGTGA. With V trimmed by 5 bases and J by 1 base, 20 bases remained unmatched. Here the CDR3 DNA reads TGTGCCAGCAGCGCCCGCCTTGGTCGCGGGAGCTACATGTCCTACGAGCAGTACTTC. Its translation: CASSARLGRGSYMSYEQYF.

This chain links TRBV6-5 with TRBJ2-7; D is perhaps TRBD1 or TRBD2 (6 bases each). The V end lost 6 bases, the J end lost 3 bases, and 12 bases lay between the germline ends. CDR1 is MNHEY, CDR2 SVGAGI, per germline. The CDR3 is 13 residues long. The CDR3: CASSRLGGYEQYF. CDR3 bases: TGTGCCAGCAGCCGACTAGGGGGCTACGAGCAGTACTTC.

DNA of the CDR3: TGTGCCAGCTCACCGGGGCGGGGTTATACGCAGTATTTT. It codes for CASSPGRGYTQYF. V and J are TRBV18 and TRBJ2-3; TRBD2 is a possible D gene (6 bases). Trimming removed 3 bases at V and 7 bases at J, with 11 bases between. Germline CDR1 reads KGHSH; CDR2 reads LQKENI. The CDR3 is made up of 13 amino acids.

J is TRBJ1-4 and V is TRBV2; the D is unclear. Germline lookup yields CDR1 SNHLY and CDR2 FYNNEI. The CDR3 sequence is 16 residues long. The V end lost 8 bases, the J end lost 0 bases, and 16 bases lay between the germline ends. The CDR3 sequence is CASLRAGQATNEKLFF. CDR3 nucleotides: TGTGCCAGCCTGCGGGCCGGCCAAGCAACTAATGAAAAACTGTTTTTT.